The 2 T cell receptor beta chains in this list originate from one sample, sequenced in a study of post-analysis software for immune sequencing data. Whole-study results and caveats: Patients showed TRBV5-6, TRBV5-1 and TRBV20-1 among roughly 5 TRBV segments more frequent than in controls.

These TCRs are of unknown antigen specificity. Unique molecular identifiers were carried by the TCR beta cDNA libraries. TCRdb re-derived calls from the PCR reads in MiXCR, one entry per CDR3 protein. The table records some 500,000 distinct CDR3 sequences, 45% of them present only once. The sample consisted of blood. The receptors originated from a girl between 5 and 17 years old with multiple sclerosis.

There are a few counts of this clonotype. The DNA for the CDR3 is TGCAGTGCTAGAGATCTAGCGATGTACAATGAGCAGTACTTC. This gives the protein CSARDLAMYNEQYF. The rearrangement links TRBV20-1 to TRBJ2-7; D perhaps matches TRBD2 (6 bases). This CDR3 contains 14 residues. Trimming removed 0 bases from V and 7 bases from J, with 16 bases in between. Germline V gives CDR1 DFQATT, CDR2 SNEGSKA (reference sequence).

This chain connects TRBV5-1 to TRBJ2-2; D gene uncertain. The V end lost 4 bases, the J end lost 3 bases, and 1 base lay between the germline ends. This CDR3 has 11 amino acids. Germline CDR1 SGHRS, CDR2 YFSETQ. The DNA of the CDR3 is TGCGCCAGCAGCGACACCGGGGAGCTGTTTTTT. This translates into CASSDTGELFF.